The 19 T cell receptor beta chains below come from one sample, sequenced in a study of CD8+ T cells in alopecia areata listed by TCRdb under 2018. The library was built by means of the immunoSEQ multiplex PCR assay. RNA was extracted from all samples and reverse transcribed into cDNA, which served as template for TCR sequencing. Imported from immuneACCESS, the table was reduced by TCRdb to in-frame sequences with V and J called. These copies leave out some clones; in studies compared against another copy, an unresolved V gene accounts for under half, and the cause of the remainder is not known. The sample table holds about 160,000 clones, of which approximately 50% were seen once. The ten largest account for around 6.8% of the sample. The sequencing input was CD4+ T cells sorted from blood. These receptors came from a human donor with alopecia areata.

The rearrangement joins TRBV2 to TRBJ2-4, with D perhaps assigned TRBD1 or TRBD2 (5 bases each). V was pared by 4 bases and J by 7 bases, with 14 bases between. Germline lookup yields CDR1 SNHLY and CDR2 FYNNEI. This CDR3 is 14 amino acids long. The DNA for the CDR3 is TGTGCCAGCAGTGCTTCGGAGGACATGAACATTCAGTACTTC. Amino acids: CASSASEDMNIQYF.

A few counts support this clone. This chain uses TRBV7-2 with TRBJ2-7, with D perhaps matching TRBD1 (5 bases). Trimming took 0 bases from V and 0 from J, leaving 6 bases between them. Per germline, CDR1 SGHTA and CDR2 FQGNSA. The length of the CDR3 is 14 residues. The CDR3 protein is CASSLAQASYEQYF. The CDR3 region has the DNA TGTGCCAGCAGCTTAGCACAGGCCTCCTACGAGCAGTACTTC.

This clone was seen a few times. The chain employs TRBV29-1 and TRBJ1-2, with D perhaps TRBD1 (5 bases). This CDR3 contains 15 residues. Per the germline V gene, CDR1 is SQVTM and CDR2 is ANQGSEA. With 4 bases removed from V and 5 bases from J, the gap between germline ends came to 20 bases. Here the CDR3 reads CSVVGDGSRMYGYTF. CDR3 coding DNA: TGCAGCGTTGTGGGGGACGGATCCAGGATGTATGGCTACACCTTC. Complete variable domain (other parts from reference TRBV29-1 and TRBJ1-2): SAVISQKPSRDICQRGTSLTIQCQVDSQVTMMFWYRQQPGQSLTLIATANQGSEATYESGFVIDKFPISRPNLTFSTLTVSNMSPEDSSIYLCSVVGDGSRMYGYTFGSGTRLTVV.

The genes are TRBV30 and TRBJ2-1; D is ambiguous. V was shortened by 3 bases and J by 8 bases, with 11 bases between the two germline ends. The germline V gene has CDR1 GTSNPN and CDR2 SVGIG (reference sequence). The CDR3 covers 12 residues. The CDR3 protein is CAWRRRRDEQFF. The CDR3 DNA sequence: TGTGCCTGGAGGAGGCGGCGAGATGAGCAGTTCTTC.

This chain links TRBV4-1 with TRBJ1-1; no reliable D call. V lost 0 bases and J lost 3, with 14 bases in between. Germline V gives CDR1 MGHRA, CDR2 YSYEKL. The CDR3 loop spans 16 amino acids. CDR3 DNA sequence: TGCGCCAGCAGCCAAGATTCTCAGGCGGGGTACACTGAAGCTTTCTTT. It codes for CASSQDSQAGYTEAFF.

The J gene is TRBJ2-3, the V gene TRBV29-1, with a tentative D call TRBD2 (6 bases). The CDR3 consists of 12 residues. The germline CDR1 and CDR2 sequences are SQVTM and ANQGSEA. V lost 7 bases to trimming and J lost 2 bases, with 10 bases between them. CDR3 bases: TGCAGCGGGGGGGAGGTCACAGATACGCAGTATTTT. It yields the protein CSGGEVTDTQYF.

The V call is TRBV5-1, the J call TRBJ2-7; D possibly uses TRBD1 or TRBD2 (8 bases each). The germline V and J ends were trimmed by 0 bases and 6 bases, with 19 bases remaining between them. This CDR3 has 16 amino acids. Germline CDR1 reads SGHRS; CDR2 reads YFSETQ. CDR3 sequence: CASSLVLGSGTGEQYF. The CDR3 bases are TGCGCCAGCAGCTTGGTCCTTGGTAGCGGGACAGGCGAGCAGTACTTC.

This chain uses TRBV28 with TRBJ2-7; TRBD2 might be the D (6 bases). V lost 7 bases and J lost 0, with 16 bases in between. Germline CDR1 and CDR2: MDHEN and SYDVKM. The CDR3 spans 15 residues. CDR3 sequence (DNA): TGTGCCAGCACCGACGCGGGACCGACCTCCTACGAGCAGTACTTC. Residues: CASTDAGPTSYEQYF.

The sample holds a few counts of this clone. The J gene is TRBJ2-1, the V gene TRBV10-3; 10 bases agree with TRBD1. CDR1 and CDR2 from the germline V gene are ENHRY and SYGVKD. V was clipped by 2 bases and J by 1 base; unmatched bases: 14. The CDR3 sequence is 20 residues long. The CDR3 is CAISEGISTGGVGSYNEQFF. The CDR3 region has the DNA TGTGCCATCAGTGAGGGAATTTCGACAGGGGGCGTAGGGTCCTACAATGAGCAGTTCTTC.

This chain links TRBV5-8 with TRBJ2-1, with 12 bases lining up with TRBD2. V dropped 3 bases and J dropped 8; count of bases not matched to a gene: 12. The germline gives CDR1 SGHTS, CDR2 YDEGEE. The CDR3 extends over 17 amino acids. CDR3 sequence (DNA): TGTGCCAGCAGCTATGTTACGACTAGCGGGAGTGGGGATGAGCAGTTCTTC. Protein sequence: CASSYVTTSGSGDEQFF.

This clone was observed a few times. The chain joins TRBV6-5 to TRBJ2-7; maybe TRBD2 (6 bases). Germline V lookup: CDR1 MNHEY, CDR2 SVGAGI. Trimming took 5 bases from V and 7 from J, leaving 18 bases between them. The CDR3 consists of 14 residues. The CDR3 protein is CASSALSGVREQYF. The DNA for the CDR3 is TGTGCCAGCAGTGCCCTATCGGGAGTAAGGGAGCAGTACTTC.

The chain is built from TRBV9 and TRBJ2-1; D may be TRBD2 (6 bases). The ends were cut back, 0 bases at V and 4 bases at J, with 14 bases in the middle. The CDR3 length is 16 residues. CDR1 and CDR2 from the germline V gene are SGDLS and YYNGEE. Here the CDR3 DNA reads TGTGCCAGCAGCGTAGGTGGTAGCGGAGGGTACAATGAGCAGTTCTTC. This encodes CASSVGGSGGYNEQFF. The whole variable domain, remainder taken from reference TRBV9 and TRBJ2-1, is DSGVTQTPKHLITATGQRVTLRCSPRSGDLSVYWYQQSLDQGLQFLIQYYNGEERAKGNILERFSAQQFPDLHSELNLSSLELGDSALYFCASSVGGSGGYNEQFFGPGTRLTVL.

The sample holds a few counts of this clone. The rearrangement uses TRBV28 and TRBJ2-3; weak D call: TRBD2 (6 bases). The V and J ends lost 7 bases and 4 bases respectively, with 18 bases between them. CDR1 and CDR2 (germline): MDHEN, SYDVKM. This CDR3 comprises 15 residues. The CDR3 region is CASTPTSGRADTQYF. CDR3 DNA sequence: TGTGCCAGCACCCCTACCTCCGGGAGAGCAGATACGCAGTATTTT.

This clone was detected a few times. V gene TRBV5-1 combines with J gene TRBJ2-1, with 9 bases lining up with TRBD1. With V trimmed by 4 bases and J by 5 bases, 4 bases remained unmatched. The V gene's germline CDR1 is SGHRS and CDR2 YFSETQ. The CDR3 loop spans 14 amino acids. CDR3 nucleotides: TGCGCCAGCAGCGGGGGGACAGGGAACAATGAGCAGTTCTTC. It yields the protein CASSGGTGNNEQFF.

The chain employs TRBV28 and TRBJ2-5; possibly TRBD1 for D (6 bases). The CDR3 is 16 amino acids. Germline V gives CDR1 MDHEN, CDR2 SYDVKM. V was pared by 4 bases and J by 4 bases, with 19 bases between. This CDR3 is CASSSSSRGFRETQYF. The CDR3 DNA follows: TGTGCCAGCAGTTCCTCGAGCAGGGGCTTCCGAGAGACCCAGTACTTC.

The chain combines TRBV29-1 with TRBJ1-5, with 10 bases fitting TRBD1. The V gene's germline CDR1 is SQVTM and CDR2 ANQGSEA. The CDR3 sequence is 14 residues long. Germline trimming cut 6 bases from V and 7 bases from J; bases unmatched to any gene: 9. CDR3 DNA: TGCAGCGTCAGGGACAGGGGTTTTGGCCAGCCCCAGCATTTT. Protein product: CSVRDRGFGQPQHF.

This chain connects TRBV7-2 to TRBJ2-3, with 9 nucleotides matching TRBD2. The CDR3 has 15 residues. Germline assignment: CDR1 SGHTA and CDR2 FQGNSA. The trim removed 1 base at V and 5 bases at J, leaving 4 bases unmatched. This chain's CDR3 is CASSLVSGRIDTQYF. CDR3 nucleotides: TGTGCCAGCAGCTTAGTTAGCGGGAGAATAGATACGCAGTATTTT.

This clone was observed a handful of times. The V call is TRBV28, the J call TRBJ2-1, with TRBD2 matching over 14 bases. The CDR3 spans 16 residues. Germline loops: CDR1 MDHEN, CDR2 SYDVKM. Trimming cost V 2 bases and J 6 bases; bases outside gene matches: 3. DNA for the CDR3: TGTGCCAGCAGTTTACCGACTAGCGGGAGGGCCAATGAGCAGTTCTTC. Residues: CASSLPTSGRANEQFF. Filled out from reference TRBV28 and TRBJ2-1, the complete variable domain reads DVKVTQSSRYLVKRTGEKVFLECVQDMDHENMFWYRQDPGLGLRLIYFSYDVKMKEKGDIPEGYSVSREKKERFSLILESASTNQTSMYLCASSLPTSGRANEQFFGPGTRLTVL.

The chain is built from TRBV11-2 and TRBJ2-2, with D maybe TRBD1 (5 bases). CDR1 and CDR2 (germline): SGHAT, FQNNGV. Trimming took 5 bases from V and 4 from J, leaving 14 bases between them. The CDR3 contains 15 residues. This chain's CDR3 is CASSRNQGSTGELFF. The CDR3 DNA sequence: TGTGCCAGCAGCCGAAACCAGGGTTCCACCGGGGAGCTGTTTTTT.